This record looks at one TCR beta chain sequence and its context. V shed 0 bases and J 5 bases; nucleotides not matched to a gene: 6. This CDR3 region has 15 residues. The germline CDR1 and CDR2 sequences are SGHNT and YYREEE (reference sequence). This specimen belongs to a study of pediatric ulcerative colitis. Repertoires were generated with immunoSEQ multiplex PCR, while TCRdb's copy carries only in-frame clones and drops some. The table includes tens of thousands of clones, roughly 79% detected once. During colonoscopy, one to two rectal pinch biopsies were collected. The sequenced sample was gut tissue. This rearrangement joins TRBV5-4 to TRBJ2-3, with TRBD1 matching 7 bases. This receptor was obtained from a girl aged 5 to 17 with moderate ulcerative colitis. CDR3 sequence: CASSLGGDRKDTQYF. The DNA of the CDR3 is TGTGCCAGCAGCTTGGGTGGGGACAGAAAAGATACGCAGTATTTT. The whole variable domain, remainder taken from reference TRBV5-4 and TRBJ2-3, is ETGVTQSPTHLIKTRGQQVTLRCSSQSGHNTVSWYQQALGQGPQFIFQYYREEENGRGNFPPRFSGLQFPNYSSELNVNALELDDSALYLCASSLGGDRKDTQYFGPGTRLTVL.